This T cell receptor (beta chain) was recovered during a study of blood T cell repertoires in COVID-19. Study-wide background: Researchers got acute and convalescent COVID-19 samples from the United States, Italy and Spain. From T cells, B-cell-depleted T cells, or PBMCs came the material, which was cDNA or gDNA.

V lost 10 bases to trimming and J lost 2 bases, with 14 bases between them. There are 13 residues in the CDR3. The germline V gene has CDR1 SNHLY and CDR2 FYNNEI. As originally analysed: Counts of nucleated cells, estimated from reference gene primer amplification, were obtained. Assay used: immunoSEQ multiplex PCR; TCRdb lists only in-frame clones, some missing. The D gene and trimming were derived from the DNA, and the V and J assignments and clone size from that table. This sample yields about 160,000 clones, of which roughly nine tenths are seen a single time; 2.5% to 3% belongs to the top ten. This TCR derives from a man in his 60s with acute or convalescent COVID-19. Sequencing was carried out using peripheral blood. The chain has TRBV2 and TRBJ1-1, with D possibly being TRBD1 (5 bases). The CDR3 loop is CATATRGNTEAFF. As DNA, the CDR3 is TGTGCCACCGCGACAAGGGGTAACACTGAAGCTTTCTTT.